A single sample gave rise to the 18 T cell receptor beta chains below, sequenced in a study of blood T cell repertoires in COVID-19. TCRdb's copy holds only in-frame clones and misses some; the assay was immunoSEQ multiplex PCR. The table lists approximately 85,000 clones, approximately 89% of them singletons. Sequencing was done on a sample of peripheral blood. The receptors here all came from a man over 45 with acute or convalescent COVID-19.

The rearrangement joins TRBV7-9 to TRBJ1-2, with D perhaps TRBD1 (5 bases). The CDR3 length is 15 residues. Germline loops: CDR1 SEHNR, CDR2 FQNEAQ (reference sequence). V lost 4 bases, J lost 8 bases, and 20 bases lay in between. Written as DNA, the CDR3 is TGTGCCAGCAGCTCCCCGGGAGGGATGCAGGGCGGCTACACCTTC. Encoded protein: CASSSPGGMQGGYTF.

The J gene is TRBJ2-3, the V gene TRBV9; no clear D gene. Germline V lookup: CDR1 SGDLS, CDR2 YYNGEE. Trimming removed 3 bases at V and 2 bases at J, with 13 bases between. The CDR3 covers 15 residues. CDR3: CASSASWAHTDTQYF. DNA for the CDR3: TGTGCCAGCAGCGCCTCATGGGCCCACACAGATACGCAGTATTTT.

The rearrangement uses TRBV7-2 and TRBJ1-4; D is ambiguous. The CDR3 sequence is 16 residues long. The germline V and J ends were trimmed by 1 base and 3 bases, with 12 bases remaining between them. Per germline, CDR1 SGHTA and CDR2 FQGNSA. In nucleotides, the CDR3 is TGTGCCAGCAGCTTAGTCCTAGCGGGGTCTAATGAAAAACTGTTTTTT. Residues: CASSLVLAGSNEKLFF.

The chain carries TRBV11-3 and TRBJ2-3; 14 bases fit TRBD2. The CDR3 runs to 18 residues. Per the germline V gene, CDR1 is SGHNT and CDR2 is YENEEA. V gave up 4 bases and J gave up 4 bases; unmatched junction bases: 10. CDR3 amino acids: CASSSGLAGGERADTQYF. The CDR3, as DNA: TGTGCCAGCAGCTCCGGACTAGCGGGGGGCGAACGGGCAGATACGCAGTATTTT.

V is TRBV28 and J is TRBJ2-7, with 7 bases aligning to TRBD1. Per the germline V gene, CDR1 is MDHEN and CDR2 is SYDVKM. V gave up 6 bases and J gave up 4 bases; unmatched junction bases: 9. CDR3 length: 14 residues. For the CDR3, the DNA is TGTGCCAGCAGAAAGACAGGGTCTTGGTACGAGCAGTACTTC. This codes for CASRKTGSWYEQYF.

This chain links TRBV4-1 with TRBJ1-1, with 7 bases lining up with TRBD1. The junction had 5 bases not matched to a gene; V was cut back by 3 bases and J by 10 bases. CDR1 and CDR2 from the germline V gene are MGHRA and YSYEKL. The CDR3 runs 12 residues. CDR3 nucleotides: TGCGCCAGCAGCCACCCGACAGGGAGAGCTTTCTTT. Translated, it gives CASSHPTGRAFF.

The J gene is TRBJ1-4, the V gene TRBV25-1; tentative D call: TRBD1 (5 bases). V lost 6 bases, J lost 7 bases, and 15 bases lay in between. Germline V gene lookup returns CDR1 MGHDK and CDR2 SYGVNS. The CDR3 is 14 amino acids. CDR3 DNA: TGTGCCAGCAGGGGCGGGACCCTCGGTGAAAAACTGTTTTTT. Translated: CASRGGTLGEKLFF. The full variable domain, rest sourced from reference TRBV25-1 and TRBJ1-4, is EADIYQTPRYLVIGTGKKITLECSQTMGHDKMYWYQQDPGMELHLIHYSYGVNSTEKGDLSSESTVSRIRTEHFPLTLESARPSHTSQYLCASRGGTLGEKLFFGSGTQLSVL.

As DNA, the CDR3 is TGTGCCAGCAGTTACAGACGACAGGTCAACTATGGCTACACCTTC. This codes for CASSYRRQVNYGYTF. The chain carries TRBV6-5 and TRBJ1-2, with a tentative D call TRBD1 (6 bases). Trimming took off 2 bases at V and 2 bases at J, with 12 bases between the two ends. Per the germline V gene, CDR1 is MNHEY and CDR2 is SVGAGI. The CDR3 covers 15 residues.

The chain is built from TRBV11-2 and TRBJ2-3, with 10 bases matching TRBD2. The CDR3 totals 15 residues. J lost 6 bases, V lost 2 bases, and 5 bases had no gene match. The germline CDR1 and CDR2 sequences are SGHAT and FQNNGV. The CDR3 reads CASSLLAGAWDTQYF. CDR3 DNA sequence: TGTGCCAGCAGCTTACTAGCGGGAGCTTGGGATACGCAGTATTTT.

The rearrangement links TRBV4-1 to TRBJ1-2; 9 bases are shared with TRBD1. V lost 3 bases, J lost 6 bases, and 5 bases stayed unmatched. Germline V gives CDR1 MGHRA, CDR2 YSYEKL. This CDR3 region has 14 residues. The CDR3 DNA follows: TGCGCCAGCAGCCAGGGACAGGGATTCAATGGCTACACCTTC. Protein sequence: CASSQGQGFNGYTF.

V usage is TRBV7-9 and J usage is TRBJ1-2, with 7 nucleotides matching TRBD1. Germline CDR1 and CDR2: SEHNR and FQNEAQ (reference sequence). The ends lost 6 bases at V and 4 bases at J; junction bases unmatched: 5. CDR3 size: 13 residues. CDR3 DNA sequence: TGTGCCAGCAGACCGACAGGGTTCTATGGCTACACCTTC. This gives the protein CASRPTGFYGYTF.

In this sample, this clone turned up a few times. The rearrangement uses TRBV19 and TRBJ1-5; 9 bases match TRBD1. This CDR3 has 13 amino acids. Germline loops: CDR1 LNHDA, CDR2 SQIVND (reference sequence). The V gene end was trimmed by 6 bases and the J gene end by 6 bases; junction bases not matched to a gene: 3. This chain's CDR3 is CASSPQGAQPQHF. The CDR3 coding sequence is TGTGCCAGTAGCCCACAGGGGGCTCAGCCCCAGCATTTT. The full variable domain, completed using reference TRBV19 and TRBJ1-5, is DGGITQSPKYLFRKEGQNVTLSCEQNLNHDAMYWYRQDPGQGLRLIYYSQIVNDFQKGDIAEGYSVSREKKESFPLTVTSAQKNPTAFYLCASSPQGAQPQHFGDGTRLSIL.

The chain combines TRBV4-3 with TRBJ2-7; 9 bases agree with TRBD2. Unmatched junction bases numbered 9, after V lost 3 bases and J lost 0 bases. CDR1 is LGHNA and CDR2 is YSLEER in the germline V gene. The CDR3 sequence is 17 residues long. CDR3 sequence reads: CASSQPPSGATSYEQYV. The CDR3, as DNA: TGCGCCAGCAGCCAGCCCCCTAGCGGGGCCACCTCCTACGAGCAGTACGTC.

The rearrangement links TRBV5-8 to TRBJ1-6; TRBD1 matches 7 bases. Trimming cost V 1 base and J 1 base; bases outside gene matches: 2. The CDR3 contains 16 residues. The germline V gene encodes CDR1 SGHTS and CDR2 YDEGEE. The CDR3 DNA reads as TGTGCCAGCAGCTTGAGGGGGCTATCCTATAATTCACCCCTCCACTTT. It specifies CASSLRGLSYNSPLHF.

In its sample, this clone was seen once. The chain uses TRBV5-1 and TRBJ2-4; 9 nucleotides match TRBD1. Per germline, CDR1 SGHRS and CDR2 YFSETQ. The CDR3 has 14 amino acids. J was trimmed by 5 bases and V by 4 bases; bases with no gene match: 4. This chain's CDR3 is CASSPRQGENIQYF. The CDR3 DNA follows: TGCGCCAGCAGCCCACGACAGGGGGAAAACATTCAGTACTTC.

The rearrangement links TRBV5-1 to TRBJ2-5; 13 nucleotides align to TRBD2. Germline CDR1 SGHRS, CDR2 YFSETQ. The CDR3 covers 16 residues. V was pared by 4 bases and J by 5 bases, with 8 bases of the junction left unmatched. The CDR3 sequence: CASSGTSGVKRETQYF. The CDR3 nucleotides are TGCGCCAGCAGCGGGACTAGCGGGGTGAAAAGGGAGACCCAGTACTTC.

The chain's CDR3 is CASSSKREGATGELFF. The DNA of the CDR3 is TGTGCCAGCAGCTCTAAGCGGGAGGGGGCCACCGGGGAGCTGTTTTTT. V and J are TRBV5-4 and TRBJ2-2; 10 nucleotides align to TRBD2. The V gene end was trimmed by 3 bases and the J gene end by 4 bases; junction bases not matched to a gene: 6. The length of the CDR3 is 16 residues. Germline values: CDR1 SGHNT, CDR2 YYREEE (reference sequence).

This clone was seen a single time. The chain recombines TRBV6-1 with TRBJ1-6, with 8 bases that match TRBD1. The germline gives CDR1 MNHNS, CDR2 SASEGT. CDR3 length equals 15 residues. With V trimmed by 2 bases and J by 6 bases, 3 bases remained unmatched. The CDR3 region is CASSERQGTNSPLHF. Written as DNA, the CDR3 is TGTGCCAGCAGTGAACGACAGGGGACTAATTCACCCCTCCACTTT.